Below, 4 T cell receptor beta chains from the same sample are listed, as sequenced in a study of Ad26.COV2.S vaccination and SARS-CoV-2 variants. Regarding treatment: about 20 received Ad26.COV2.S at low or high dose, single or two shots; 5 received placebo; per-sample allocation not given. Sampling was done on day 63 after the first vaccine or placebo injection. Generated by immunoSEQ multiplex PCR, the TCRdb table keeps only in-frame clones and is missing some. The table lists more than 300,000 clones, approximately 90% of them singletons. Here the sequenced sample was peripheral blood, taken in a trial of Ad26.COV2.S vaccine versus placebo. Every receptor here comes from a person aged 18-60 years who received the Ad26.COV2.S COVID-19 vaccine or a placebo.

This clone has more than one count but fewer than ten. V is TRBV5-4 and J is TRBJ1-6, with D maybe TRBD1 (5 bases). CDR1 and CDR2 from the germline V gene are SGHNT and YYREEE (reference sequence). V lost 1 base and J 7 bases, leaving 9 bases between the germline ends. The CDR3 consists of 14 residues. The CDR3 sequence: CASSLQGENSPLHF. CDR3 nucleotide sequence: TGTGCCAGCAGCTTGCAAGGGGAGAATTCACCCCTCCACTTT.

The gene calls are TRBV27 and TRBJ2-7; possibly TRBD1 or TRBD2 for D (5 bases each). This CDR3 spans 15 amino acids. Deletions cut 2 bases from V and 7 bases from J, with 18 bases between. Germline CDR1 and CDR2: MNHEY and SMNVEV (reference sequence). In DNA form, the CDR3 reads TGTGCCAGCAGTTTAACTATCGGGGCAACGAGGGAGCAGTACTTC. As protein: CASSLTIGATREQYF.

The chain couples TRBV15 to TRBJ2-2, with D hard to call. Germline V gene lookup returns CDR1 LNHNV and CDR2 YYDKDF (reference sequence). The V gene lost 3 bases and the J gene lost 5 bases, with 10 bases spanning the gap. The CDR3 consists of 14 residues. CDR3 nucleotide sequence: TGTGCCACCAGCAGGAATCCGACGACCGGGGAGCTGTTTTTT. As protein: CATSRNPTTGELFF.

This clone has just one count. The V and J genes are TRBV19 and TRBJ1-1; D is perhaps TRBD1 (5 bases). The germline gives CDR1 LNHDA, CDR2 SQIVND (reference sequence). The CDR3 contains 11 residues. Trimming removed 7 bases from V and 9 bases from J, with 12 bases in between. CDR3: CASTTVGKAFF. In nucleotides, the CDR3 is TGTGCCAGTACGACAGTTGGTAAAGCTTTCTTT.